This TCR beta chain came from a study of T cells in Graves' hyperthyroidism and ophthalmopathy. Study outcomes and limitations: Blood shared most expanded thyroid clonotypes above 0.001.

The CDR3 regions of TCR beta were amplified from RNA transcripts. A first-round RT-PCR of the TCR CDR3 used the HTBI primer set. MiXCR, applied by TCRdb to the multiplex PCR reads, yields one record per CDR3 protein. The sample has fewer than 300,000 distinct CDR3 sequences, approximately 16% seen once. The study enrolled patients aged 18 to 65 with newly diagnosed hyperthyroidism of under 2 months' duration. In germline, CDR1 is MNHEY, CDR2 SMNVEV (reference sequence). The CDR3 is 13 residues long. Trimming pared 3 bases from V and 7 bases from J, leaving 10 bases between. The sample holds many counts of this clonotype. Its antigen remains unknown.

This clonotype was sampled from a woman between 50 and 59 years old with Graves' hyperthyroidism that later progressed to Graves' ophthalmopathy. The sample comprised blood. The chain has TRBV27 and TRBJ2-1; D is uncertain. The CDR3 DNA reads TGTGCCAGCAGTTTGATCAAAGGGAATGAGCAGTTCTTC. Encoded protein: CASSLIKGNEQFF.